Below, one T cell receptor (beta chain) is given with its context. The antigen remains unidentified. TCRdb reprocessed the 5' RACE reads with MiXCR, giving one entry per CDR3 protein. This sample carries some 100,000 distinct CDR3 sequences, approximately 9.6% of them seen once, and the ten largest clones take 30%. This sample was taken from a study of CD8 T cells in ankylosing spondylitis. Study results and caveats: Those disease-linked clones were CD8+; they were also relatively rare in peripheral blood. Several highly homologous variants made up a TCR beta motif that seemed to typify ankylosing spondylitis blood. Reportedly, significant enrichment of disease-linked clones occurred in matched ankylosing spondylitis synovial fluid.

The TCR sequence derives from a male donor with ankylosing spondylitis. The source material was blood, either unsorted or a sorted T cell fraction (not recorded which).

CDR3 DNA: TGTGCCAGCAGTTTACAGAACACTGAAGCTTTCTTT. Its translation is CASSLQNTEAFF. The V gene is TRBV13, the J gene TRBJ1-1; the D is unclear. V dropped 6 bases and J dropped 1 base, with 6 bases sitting between them. The CDR3 has 12 amino acids. Germline assignment: CDR1 PRHDT and CDR2 FYEKMQ (reference sequence).